The subject of this entry is one T cell receptor (beta chain). These data belong to a study of T cell repertoires in cytomegalovirus infection. The V gene's germline CDR1 is GTSNPN and CDR2 SVGIG (reference sequence). The CDR3 runs to 12 residues. Trimming shortened V by 1 base and J by 3 bases, and 6 bases separated the two germline ends. TCRdb recomputed calls from the reads with MiXCR, one row per CDR3 protein. The table shows roughly 150,000 distinct CDR3 sequences, with about a quarter occurring only once. The rearrangement links TRBV30 to TRBJ1-1; perhaps TRBD1 as D (6 bases). Sequences were obtained from PBMCs. The clonotype was recovered from a human donor in good health (CMV status not recorded). Some clones in this sample may be carry-over from other donors' samples. The chain's CDR3 is CAWSDRDTEAFF. The CDR3 bases are TGTGCCTGGAGTGACAGGGACACTGAAGCTTTCTTT.